This T cell receptor (beta chain) was retrieved from a study of CD8 T cells in ankylosing spondylitis. The study's findings and limits: Seemingly distinctive of ankylosing spondylitis blood was a TCR beta motif formed by eight highly homologous variants.

Germline V gene sequence: CDR1 SGHTA, CDR2 FQGNSA. This CDR3 contains 15 residues. Trimming cost V 6 bases and J 1 base, with 14 bases left between them. TCRdb recomputed calls from the 5' RACE reads with MiXCR, one row per CDR3 protein. The sample holds about 220,000 distinct CDR3 sequences, roughly a tenth seen once. This clonotype was counted many times. Its target is unknown. The sequence was collected from a male donor with ankylosing spondylitis or in good health (not recorded which). The chain carries TRBV7-2 and TRBJ2-3, with unresolved D. Sequenced: blood, either unsorted or a sorted T cell fraction (not recorded which). The CDR3 region has the DNA TGTGCCAGCAGAACCAATCTGCCGGGCACAGATACGCAGTATTTT. As protein: CASRTNLPGTDTQYF.